The clone carrying this TCR beta chain appeared a single time. The trim removed 4 bases at V and 0 bases at J, leaving 4 bases unmatched. CDR1 and CDR2 from the germline V gene are LGHNA and YSLEER. The CDR3 totals 15 residues. The data belong to a study of blood T cell repertoires in COVID-19. As for the study in general: Sources were T cells, B-cell-depleted T cells, or PBMCs; the material itself was cDNA or gDNA.

Original data processing: Quantification of nucleated cells was approximated via reference gene primer amplification. Measured with immunoSEQ multiplex PCR; TCRdb has only the in-frame clones, and not every one. V and J calls and clone size come straight from that table; D and trimming were deduced from the DNA. This table has roughly 160,000 clones, 88% appearing once. This chain links TRBV4-3 with TRBJ2-7; 9 nucleotides agree with TRBD1. The clonotype originates from a man in his 60s with acute or convalescent COVID-19. The sequenced sample consisted of peripheral blood. CDR3 sequence reads: CASSLGTGSSYEQYF. CDR3 DNA sequence: TGCGCCAGCAGCCTCGGGACAGGGAGCTCCTACGAGCAGTACTTC.